This T cell receptor (beta chain) came from a study of blood T cell repertoires in COVID-19. For the study at large: COVID-19 samples collected from the United States, Italy and Spain covered acute and convalescent phases. Sources were T cells, B-cell-depleted T cells, or PBMCs; the material itself was cDNA or gDNA.

CDR1 and CDR2 (germline): LGHDT, YNNKEL (reference sequence). V was trimmed by 1 base and J by 4 bases, leaving 14 bases between them. The CDR3 is made up of 16 amino acids. Authors' analysis steps: Reference gene primer amplification yielded estimated nucleated cell counts. Libraries were prepared by immunoSEQ multiplex PCR; TCRdb keeps only in-frame clonotypes and omits some of them. That table supplies the V and J calls and clone size; D and trimming were determined from the DNA. Of about 190,000 clones in the sample, about nine tenths were seen once. Material: peripheral blood. The receptor comes from a man aged 40-49 years with acute or convalescent COVID-19. The chain uses TRBV3-1 (or the pseudogene TRBV3-2) and TRBJ1-3; unclear D gene. CDR3 in DNA: TGTGCCAGCAGCCAAGGGAGGGCCCTGGGAGGAAACACCATATATTTT. It specifies CASSQGRALGGNTIYF.